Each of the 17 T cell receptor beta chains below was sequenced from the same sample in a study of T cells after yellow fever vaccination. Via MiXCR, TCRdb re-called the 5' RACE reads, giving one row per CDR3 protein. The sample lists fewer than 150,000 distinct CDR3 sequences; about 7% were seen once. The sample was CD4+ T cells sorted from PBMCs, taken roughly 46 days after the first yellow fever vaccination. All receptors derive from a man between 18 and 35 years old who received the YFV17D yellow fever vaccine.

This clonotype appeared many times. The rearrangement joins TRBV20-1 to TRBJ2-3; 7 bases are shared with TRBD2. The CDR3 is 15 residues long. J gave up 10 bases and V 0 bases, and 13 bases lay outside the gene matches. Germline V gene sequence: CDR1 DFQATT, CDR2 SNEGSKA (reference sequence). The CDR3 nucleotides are TGCAGTGCTAGAGAAGGTCGGGGGAGGGGCAGCCCGCAGTATTTT. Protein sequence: CSAREGRGRGSPQYF.

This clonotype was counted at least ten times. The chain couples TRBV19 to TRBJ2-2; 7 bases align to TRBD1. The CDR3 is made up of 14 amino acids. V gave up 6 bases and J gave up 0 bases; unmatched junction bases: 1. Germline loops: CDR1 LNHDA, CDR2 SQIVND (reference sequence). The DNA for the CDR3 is TGTGCCAGTAGACAGGGGACGAACACCGGGGAGCTGTTTTTT. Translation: CASRQGTNTGELFF.

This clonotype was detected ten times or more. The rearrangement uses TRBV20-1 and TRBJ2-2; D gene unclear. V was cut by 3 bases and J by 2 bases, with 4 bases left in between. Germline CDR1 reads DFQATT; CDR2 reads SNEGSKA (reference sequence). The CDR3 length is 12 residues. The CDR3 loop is CSASVNTGELFF. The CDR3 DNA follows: TGCAGTGCTAGCGTCAACACCGGGGAGCTGTTTTTT.

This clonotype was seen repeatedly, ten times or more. CDR3 amino acids: CASSRQGPYEQYV. CDR3 DNA sequence: TGTGCCAGCAGTCGACAGGGGCCATACGAGCAGTACGTC. V is TRBV6-5 and J is TRBJ2-7, with TRBD1 matching over 8 bases. The V gene's germline CDR1 is MNHEY and CDR2 SVGAGI. This CDR3 is 13 amino acids long. V gave up 5 bases and J gave up 4 bases; unmatched junction bases: 4.

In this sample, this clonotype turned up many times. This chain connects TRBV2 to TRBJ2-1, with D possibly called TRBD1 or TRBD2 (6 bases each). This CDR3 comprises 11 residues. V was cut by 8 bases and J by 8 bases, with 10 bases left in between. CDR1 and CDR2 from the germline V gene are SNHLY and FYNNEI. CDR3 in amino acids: CASGRGDEQFF. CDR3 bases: TGTGCCAGCGGTAGGGGGGATGAGCAGTTCTTC.

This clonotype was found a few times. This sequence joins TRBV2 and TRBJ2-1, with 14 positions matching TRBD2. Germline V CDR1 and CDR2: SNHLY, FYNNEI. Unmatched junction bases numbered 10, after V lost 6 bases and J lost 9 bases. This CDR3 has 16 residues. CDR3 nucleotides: TGTGCCAGCAGCTTTCGGACTAGCGGGGGGCGAGGTGAGCAGTTCTTC. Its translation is CASSFRTSGGRGEQFF.

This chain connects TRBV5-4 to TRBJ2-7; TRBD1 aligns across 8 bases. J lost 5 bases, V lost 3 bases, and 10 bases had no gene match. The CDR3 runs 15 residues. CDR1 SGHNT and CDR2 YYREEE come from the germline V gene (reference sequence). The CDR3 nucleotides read TGTGCCAGCAGCTGGGACAGGAGCTTCGGAAACGAGCAGTACTTC. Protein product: CASSWDRSFGNEQYF.

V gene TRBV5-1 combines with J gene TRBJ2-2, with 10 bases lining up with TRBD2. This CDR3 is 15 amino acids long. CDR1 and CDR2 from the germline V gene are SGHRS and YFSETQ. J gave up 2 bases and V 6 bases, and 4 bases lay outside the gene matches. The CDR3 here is CASTLAGDNTGELFF. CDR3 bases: TGCGCCAGCACGCTAGCGGGGGATAACACCGGGGAGCTGTTTTTT. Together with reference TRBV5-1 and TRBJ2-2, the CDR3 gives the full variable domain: KAGVTQTPRYLIKTRGQQVTLSCSPISGHRSVSWYQQTPGQGLQFLFEYFSETQRNKGNFPGRFSGRQFSNSRSEMNVSTLELGDSALYLCASTLAGDNTGELFFGEGSRLTVL.

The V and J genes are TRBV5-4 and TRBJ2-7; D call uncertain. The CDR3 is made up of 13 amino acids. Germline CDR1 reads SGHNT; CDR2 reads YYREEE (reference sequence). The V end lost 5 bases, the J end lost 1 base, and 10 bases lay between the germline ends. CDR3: CASRRYESYEQYF. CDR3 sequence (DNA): TGTGCCAGCAGGCGGTACGAATCCTACGAGCAGTACTTC.

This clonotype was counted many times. The CDR3 region has the DNA TGCGCCAGCAGCATGACAGGGATTGCAACTAATGAAAAACTGTTTTTT. Residues: CASSMTGIATNEKLFF. V gene TRBV5-1 combines with J gene TRBJ1-4; TRBD1 agrees at 7 bases. J gave up 0 bases and V 4 bases, and 6 bases lay outside the gene matches. Per germline, CDR1 SGHRS and CDR2 YFSETQ. This CDR3 region has 16 residues.

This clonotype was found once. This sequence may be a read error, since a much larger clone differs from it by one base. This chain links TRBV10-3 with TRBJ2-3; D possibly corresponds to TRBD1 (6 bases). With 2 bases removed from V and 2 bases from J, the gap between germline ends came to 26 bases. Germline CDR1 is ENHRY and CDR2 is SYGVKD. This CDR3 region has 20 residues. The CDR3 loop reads CAISEPGSYSSKGVTDTQYF. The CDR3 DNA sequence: TGTGCCATCAGTGAGCCGGGATCCTATTCGTCTAAGGGGGTCACAGATACGCAGTATTTT.

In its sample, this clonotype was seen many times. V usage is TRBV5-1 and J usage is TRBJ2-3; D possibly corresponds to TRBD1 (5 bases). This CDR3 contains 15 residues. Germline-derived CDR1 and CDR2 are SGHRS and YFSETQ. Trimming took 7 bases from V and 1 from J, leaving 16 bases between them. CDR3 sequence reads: CASRLRGAGTDTQYF. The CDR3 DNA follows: TGCGCCAGCCGCCTAAGGGGCGCCGGCACAGATACGCAGTATTTT.

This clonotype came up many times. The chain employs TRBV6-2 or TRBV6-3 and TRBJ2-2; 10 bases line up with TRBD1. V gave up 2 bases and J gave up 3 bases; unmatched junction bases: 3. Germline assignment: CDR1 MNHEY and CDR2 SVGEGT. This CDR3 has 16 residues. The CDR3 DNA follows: TGTGCCAGCAGTTACCCCGGGACAGGGGACACCGGGGAGCTGTTTTTT. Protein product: CASSYPGTGDTGELFF.

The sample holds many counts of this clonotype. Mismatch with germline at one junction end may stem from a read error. The CDR3 region is CASSLSGLAGGLRDF. In DNA form, the CDR3 reads TGTGCCAGCAGTTTATCTGGCCTAGCGGGGGGGCTGAGAGATTTT. The chain combines TRBV27 with TRBJ2-3; the match to TRBD2 covers 12 bases. CDR1 is MNHEY and CDR2 is SMNVEV in the germline V gene (reference sequence). The CDR3 loop spans 15 amino acids.

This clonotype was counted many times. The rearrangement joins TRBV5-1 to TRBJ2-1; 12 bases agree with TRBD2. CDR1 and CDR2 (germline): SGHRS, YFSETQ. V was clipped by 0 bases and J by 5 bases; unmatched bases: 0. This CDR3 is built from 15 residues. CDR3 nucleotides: TGCGCCAGCAGCTTGGGACTAGCGGGGGACAATGAGCAGTTCTTC. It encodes CASSLGLAGDNEQFF.

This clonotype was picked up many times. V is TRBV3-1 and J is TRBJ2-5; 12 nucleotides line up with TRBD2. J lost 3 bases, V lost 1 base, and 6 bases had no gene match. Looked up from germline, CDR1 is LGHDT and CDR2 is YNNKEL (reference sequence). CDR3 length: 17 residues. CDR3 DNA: TGTGCCAGCAGCCAAGGTGCGACTAGCGGGGGAGAAGAGACCCAGTACTTC. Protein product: CASSQGATSGGEETQYF.

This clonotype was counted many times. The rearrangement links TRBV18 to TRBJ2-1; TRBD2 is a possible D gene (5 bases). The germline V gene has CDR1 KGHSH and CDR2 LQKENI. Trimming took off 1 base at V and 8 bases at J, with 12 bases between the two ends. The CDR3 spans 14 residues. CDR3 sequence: CASSPQSGLDEQFF. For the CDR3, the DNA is TGTGCCAGCTCACCACAATCGGGGTTGGATGAGCAGTTCTTC.